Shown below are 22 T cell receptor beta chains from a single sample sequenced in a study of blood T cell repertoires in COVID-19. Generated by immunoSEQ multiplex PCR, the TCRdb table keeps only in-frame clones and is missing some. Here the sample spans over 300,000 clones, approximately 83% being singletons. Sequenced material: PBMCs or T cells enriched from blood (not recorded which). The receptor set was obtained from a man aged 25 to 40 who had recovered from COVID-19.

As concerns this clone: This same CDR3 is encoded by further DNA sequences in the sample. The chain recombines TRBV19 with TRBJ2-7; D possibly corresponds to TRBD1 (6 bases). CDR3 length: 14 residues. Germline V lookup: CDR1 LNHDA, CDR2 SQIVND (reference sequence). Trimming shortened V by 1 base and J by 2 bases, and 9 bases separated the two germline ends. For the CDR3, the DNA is TGTGCCAGTAGTATAGGCACAGGGACCTACGAGCAGTACTTC. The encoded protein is CASSIGTGTYEQYF.

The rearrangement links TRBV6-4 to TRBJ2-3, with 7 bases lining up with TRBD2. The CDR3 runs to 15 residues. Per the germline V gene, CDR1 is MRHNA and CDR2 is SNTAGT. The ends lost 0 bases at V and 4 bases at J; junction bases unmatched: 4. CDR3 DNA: TGTGCCAGCAGTGACTCGGCTAGCGGCCCAGATACGCAGTATTTT. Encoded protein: CASSDSASGPDTQYF.

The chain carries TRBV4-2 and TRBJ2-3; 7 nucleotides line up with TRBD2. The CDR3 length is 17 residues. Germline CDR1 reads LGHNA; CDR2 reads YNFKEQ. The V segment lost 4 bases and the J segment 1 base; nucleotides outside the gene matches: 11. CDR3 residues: CASSLMGGGRGTDTQYF. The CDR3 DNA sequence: TGTGCCAGCAGCCTCATGGGGGGAGGGCGGGGCACAGATACGCAGTATTTT.

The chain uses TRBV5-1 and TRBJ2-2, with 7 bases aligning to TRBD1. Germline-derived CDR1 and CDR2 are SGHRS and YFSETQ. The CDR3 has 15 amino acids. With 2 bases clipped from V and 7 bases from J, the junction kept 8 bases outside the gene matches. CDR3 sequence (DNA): TGCGCCAGCAGCTTACAAGCCTCAGGGGGCGGGGAGCTGTTTTTT. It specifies CASSLQASGGGELFF.

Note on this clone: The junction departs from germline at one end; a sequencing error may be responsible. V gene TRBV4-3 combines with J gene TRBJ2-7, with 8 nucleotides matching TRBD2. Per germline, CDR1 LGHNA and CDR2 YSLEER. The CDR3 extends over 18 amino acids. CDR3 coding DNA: TGCGCCAGCAGCCAAGAAAGGCTTAGCGGGACATTCGACTACGAGCAGTGCTTC. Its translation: CASSQERLSGTFDYEQCF.

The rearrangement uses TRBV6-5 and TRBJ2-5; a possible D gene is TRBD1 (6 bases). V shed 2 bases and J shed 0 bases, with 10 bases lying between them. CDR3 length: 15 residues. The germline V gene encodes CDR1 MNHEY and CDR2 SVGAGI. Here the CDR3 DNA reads TGTGCCAGCAGTTACCGCGGACAGCACCAAGAGACCCAGTACTTC. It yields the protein CASSYRGQHQETQYF.

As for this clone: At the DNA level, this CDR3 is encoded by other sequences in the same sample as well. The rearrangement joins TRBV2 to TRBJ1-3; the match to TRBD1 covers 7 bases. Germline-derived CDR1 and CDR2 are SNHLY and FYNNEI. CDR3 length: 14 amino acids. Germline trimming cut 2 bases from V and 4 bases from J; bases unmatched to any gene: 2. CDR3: CASSEQGQGNTIYF. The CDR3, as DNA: TGTGCCAGCAGTGAACAGGGACAGGGAAACACCATATATTTT.

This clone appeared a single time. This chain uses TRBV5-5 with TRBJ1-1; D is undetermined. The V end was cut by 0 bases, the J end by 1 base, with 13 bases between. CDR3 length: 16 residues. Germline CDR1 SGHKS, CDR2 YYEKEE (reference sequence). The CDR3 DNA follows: TGTGCCAGCAGCTTGGCCGTCGGAGCGCCGAACACTGAAGCTTTCTTT. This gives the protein CASSLAVGAPNTEAFF.

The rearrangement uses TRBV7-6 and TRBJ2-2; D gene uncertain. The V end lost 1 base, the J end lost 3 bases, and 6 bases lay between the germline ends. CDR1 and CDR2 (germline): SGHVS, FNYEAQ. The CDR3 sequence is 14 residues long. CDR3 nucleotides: TGTGCCAGCAGCTTAGTGGCAGACACCGGGGAGCTGTTTTTT. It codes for CASSLVADTGELFF.

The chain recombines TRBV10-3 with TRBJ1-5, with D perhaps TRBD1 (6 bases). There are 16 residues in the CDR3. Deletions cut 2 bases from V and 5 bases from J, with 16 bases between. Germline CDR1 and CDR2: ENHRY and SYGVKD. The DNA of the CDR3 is TGTGCCATCAGTGAGAGTTTGGAACAGGGCTATCAGCCCCAGCATTTT. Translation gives CAISESLEQGYQPQHF.

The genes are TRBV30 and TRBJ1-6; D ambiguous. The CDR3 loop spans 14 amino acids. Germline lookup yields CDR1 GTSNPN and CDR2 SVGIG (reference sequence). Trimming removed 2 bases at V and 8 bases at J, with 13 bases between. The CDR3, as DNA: TGTGCCTGGAGTATACCGGGTAGTTATTCACCCCTCCACTTT. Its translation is CAWSIPGSYSPLHF.

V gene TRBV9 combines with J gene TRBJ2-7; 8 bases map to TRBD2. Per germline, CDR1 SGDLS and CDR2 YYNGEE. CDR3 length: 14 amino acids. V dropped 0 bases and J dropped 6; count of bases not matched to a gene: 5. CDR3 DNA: TGTGCCAGCAGCGTAGACGCGGGGGGTAGCGAGCAGTACTTC. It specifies CASSVDAGGSEQYF.

The DNA of the CDR3 is TGCAGCGACGACAGGTGGGATGGCTACACCTTC. The encoded protein is CSDDRWDGYTF. The chain carries TRBV29-1 and TRBJ1-2, with a possible D match to TRBD1 (6 bases). The germline V gene has CDR1 SQVTM and CDR2 ANQGSEA. This CDR3 comprises 11 residues. V was trimmed by 7 bases and J by 6 bases, leaving 12 bases between them. The variable domain in full, completed from reference TRBV29-1 and TRBJ1-2, reads SAVISQKPSRDICQRGTSLTIQCQVDSQVTMMFWYRQQPGQSLTLIATANQGSEATYESGFVIDKFPISRPNLTFSTLTVSNMSPEDSSIYLCSDDRWDGYTFGSGTRLTVV.

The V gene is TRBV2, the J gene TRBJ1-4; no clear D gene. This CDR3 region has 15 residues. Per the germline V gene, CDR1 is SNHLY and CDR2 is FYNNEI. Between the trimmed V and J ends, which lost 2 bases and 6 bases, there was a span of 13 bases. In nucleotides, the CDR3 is TGTGCCAGCAGTGAACCCAGAAAGGCGGATGAAAAACTGTTTTTT. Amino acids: CASSEPRKADEKLFF.

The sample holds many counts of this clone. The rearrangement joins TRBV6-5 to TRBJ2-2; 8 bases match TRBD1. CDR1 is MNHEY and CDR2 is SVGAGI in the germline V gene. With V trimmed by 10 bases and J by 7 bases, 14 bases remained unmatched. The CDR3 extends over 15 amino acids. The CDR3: CATNPVAGGNGELFF. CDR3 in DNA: TGTGCCACCAACCCTGTGGCAGGGGGCAACGGGGAGCTGTTTTTT.

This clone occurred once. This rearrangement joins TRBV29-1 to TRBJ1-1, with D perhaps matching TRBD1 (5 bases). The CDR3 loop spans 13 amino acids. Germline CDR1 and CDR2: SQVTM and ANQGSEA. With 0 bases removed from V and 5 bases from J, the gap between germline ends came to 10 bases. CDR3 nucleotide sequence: TGCAGCGTTGAAGATGGGGGGGGTACTGAAGCTTTCTTT. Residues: CSVEDGGGTEAFF. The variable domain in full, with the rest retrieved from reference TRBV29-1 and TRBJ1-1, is SAVISQKPSRDICQRGTSLTIQCQVDSQVTMMFWYRQQPGQSLTLIATANQGSEATYESGFVIDKFPISRPNLTFSTLTVSNMSPEDSSIYLCSVEDGGGTEAFFGQGTRLTVV.

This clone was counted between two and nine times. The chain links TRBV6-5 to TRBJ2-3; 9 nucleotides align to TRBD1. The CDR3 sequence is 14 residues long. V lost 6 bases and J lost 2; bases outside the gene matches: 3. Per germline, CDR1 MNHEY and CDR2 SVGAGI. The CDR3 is CASRDRGATDTQYF. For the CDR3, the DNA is TGTGCCAGCAGAGACAGGGGGGCCACAGATACGCAGTATTTT.

The CDR3 region is CASSFLPSESGELFF. CDR3 coding DNA: TGTGCCAGCAGCTTTCTTCCATCCGAGAGCGGGGAGCTGTTTTTT. This rearrangement joins TRBV5-8 to TRBJ2-2; D call uncertain. The CDR3 length is 15 residues. The ends were cut back, 2 bases at V and 7 bases at J, with 15 bases in the middle. Per the germline V gene, CDR1 is SGHTS and CDR2 is YDEGEE. Looking up the rest from reference TRBV5-8 and TRBJ2-2 gives the full variable domain: EAGVTQSPTHLIKTRGQQATLRCSPISGHTSVYWYQQALGLGLQFLLWYDEGEERNRGNFPPRFSGRQFPNYSSELNVNALELEDSALYLCASSFLPSESGELFFGEGSRLTVL.

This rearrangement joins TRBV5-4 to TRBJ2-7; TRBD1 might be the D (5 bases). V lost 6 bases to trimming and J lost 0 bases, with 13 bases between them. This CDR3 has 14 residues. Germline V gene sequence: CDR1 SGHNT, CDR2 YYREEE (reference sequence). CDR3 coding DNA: TGTGCCAGCAACGTTCAGGGTAGCTCCTACGAGCAGTACTTC. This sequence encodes CASNVQGSSYEQYF. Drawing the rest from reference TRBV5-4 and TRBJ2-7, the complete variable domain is ETGVTQSPTHLIKTRGQQVTLRCSSQSGHNTVSWYQQALGQGPQFIFQYYREEENGRGNFPPRFSGLQFPNYSSELNVNALELDDSALYLCASNVQGSSYEQYFGPGTRLTVT.

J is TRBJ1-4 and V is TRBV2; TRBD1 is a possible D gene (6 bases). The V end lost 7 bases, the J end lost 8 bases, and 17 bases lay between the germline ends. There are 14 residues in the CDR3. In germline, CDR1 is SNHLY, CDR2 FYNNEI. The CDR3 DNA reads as TGTGCCAGCACCGTCTACCGGACAGACGAAAAACTGTTTTTT. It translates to CASTVYRTDEKLFF.

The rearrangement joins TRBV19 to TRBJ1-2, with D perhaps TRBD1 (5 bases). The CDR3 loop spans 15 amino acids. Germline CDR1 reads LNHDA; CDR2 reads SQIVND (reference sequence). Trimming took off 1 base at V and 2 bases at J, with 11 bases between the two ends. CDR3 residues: CASSIVGRTNYGYTF. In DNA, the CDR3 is TGTGCCAGTAGTATAGTTGGACGGACAAACTATGGCTACACCTTC.

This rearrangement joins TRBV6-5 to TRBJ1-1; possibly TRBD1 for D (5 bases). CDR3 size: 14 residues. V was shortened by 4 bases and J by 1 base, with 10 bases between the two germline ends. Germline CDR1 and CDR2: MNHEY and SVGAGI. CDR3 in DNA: TGTGCCAGCAGTTCGACACAGGCGAACACTGAAGCTTTCTTT. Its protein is CASSSTQANTEAFF.